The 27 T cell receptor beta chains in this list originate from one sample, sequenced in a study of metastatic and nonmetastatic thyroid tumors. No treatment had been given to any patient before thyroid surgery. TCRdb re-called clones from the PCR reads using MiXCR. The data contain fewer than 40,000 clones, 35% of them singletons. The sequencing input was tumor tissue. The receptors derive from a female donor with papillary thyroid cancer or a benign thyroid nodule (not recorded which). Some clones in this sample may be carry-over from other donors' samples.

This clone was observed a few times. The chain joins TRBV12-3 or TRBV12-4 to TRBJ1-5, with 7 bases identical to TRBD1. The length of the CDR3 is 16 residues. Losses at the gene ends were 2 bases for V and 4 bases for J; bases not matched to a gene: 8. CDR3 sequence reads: CASSLRTGSGNQPQHF. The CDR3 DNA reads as TGTGCCAGCAGTTTACGGACAGGATCGGGTAATCAGCCCCAGCATTTT.

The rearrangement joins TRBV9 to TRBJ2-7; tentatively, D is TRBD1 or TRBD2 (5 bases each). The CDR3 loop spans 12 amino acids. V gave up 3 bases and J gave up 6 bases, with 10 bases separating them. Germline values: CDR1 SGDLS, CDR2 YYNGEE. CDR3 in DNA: TGTGCCAGCAGCGCGTTAGGGACCGAGCAGTACTTC. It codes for CASSALGTEQYF. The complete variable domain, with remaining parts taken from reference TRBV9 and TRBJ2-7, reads DSGVTQTPKHLITATGQRVTLRCSPRSGDLSVYWYQQSLDQGLQFLIQYYNGEERAKGNILERFSAQQFPDLHSELNLSSLELGDSALYFCASSALGTEQYFGPGTRLTVT.

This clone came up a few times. CDR3 nucleotides: TGTGCCAGCAGCGACAGCACCTACGAGCAGTACTTC. This encodes CASSDSTYEQYF. V and J are TRBV7-8 and TRBJ2-7; a possible D gene is TRBD1 (5 bases). V lost 5 bases and J lost 2, with 7 bases in between. CDR1 is SGHVS and CDR2 is FQNEAQ in the germline V gene. This CDR3 region has 12 residues. The full variable domain, rest sourced from reference TRBV7-8 and TRBJ2-7, is GAGVSQSPRYKVAKRGQDVALRCDPISGHVSLFWYQQALGQGPEFLTYFQNEAQLDKSGLPSDRFFAERPEGSVSTLKIQRTQQEDSAVYLCASSDSTYEQYFGPGTRLTVT.

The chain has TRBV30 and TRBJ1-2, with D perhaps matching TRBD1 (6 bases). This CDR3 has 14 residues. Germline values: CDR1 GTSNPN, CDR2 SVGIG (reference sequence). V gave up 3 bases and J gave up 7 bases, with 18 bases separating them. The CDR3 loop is CAWSECRGSAGYTF. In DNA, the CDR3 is TGTGCCTGGAGCGAGTGCAGGGGATCGGCTGGCTACACCTTC. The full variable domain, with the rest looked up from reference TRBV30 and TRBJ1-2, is SQTIHQWPATLVQPVGSPLSLECTVEGTSNPNLYWYRQAAGRGLQLLFYSVGIGQISSEVPQNLSASRPQDRQFILSSKKLLLSDSGFYLCAWSECRGSAGYTFGSGTRLTVV.

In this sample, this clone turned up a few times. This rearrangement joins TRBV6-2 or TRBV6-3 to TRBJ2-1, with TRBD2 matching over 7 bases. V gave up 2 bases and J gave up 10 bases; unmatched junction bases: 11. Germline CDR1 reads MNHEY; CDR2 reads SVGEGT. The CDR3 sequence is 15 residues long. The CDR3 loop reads CASSYRASGGNEQFF. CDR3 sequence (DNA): TGTGCCAGCAGTTACAGGGCTAGCGGAGGTAACGAGCAGTTCTTC.

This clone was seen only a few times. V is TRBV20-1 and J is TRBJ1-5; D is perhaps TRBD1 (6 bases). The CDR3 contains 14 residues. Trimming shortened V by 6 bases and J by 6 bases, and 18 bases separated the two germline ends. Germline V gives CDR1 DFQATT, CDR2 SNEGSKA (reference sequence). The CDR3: CSARDSKGGQPQHF. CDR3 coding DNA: TGCAGTGCCCGGGACTCGAAGGGGGGTCAGCCCCAGCATTTT.

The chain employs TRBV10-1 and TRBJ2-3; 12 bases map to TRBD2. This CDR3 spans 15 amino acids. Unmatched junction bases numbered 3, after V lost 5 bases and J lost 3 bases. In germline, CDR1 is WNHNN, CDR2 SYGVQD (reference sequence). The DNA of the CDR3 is TGCGCCAGCAGTACTAGCGGGGGGTCTACAGATACGCAGTATTTT. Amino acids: CASSTSGGSTDTQYF.

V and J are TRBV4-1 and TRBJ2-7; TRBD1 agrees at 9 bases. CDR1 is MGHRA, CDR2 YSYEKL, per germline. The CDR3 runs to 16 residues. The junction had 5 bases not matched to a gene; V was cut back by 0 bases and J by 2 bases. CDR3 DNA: TGCGCCAGCAGCCAAGAGCCGAGACAGGGGGCCTACGAGCAGTACTTC. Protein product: CASSQEPRQGAYEQYF.

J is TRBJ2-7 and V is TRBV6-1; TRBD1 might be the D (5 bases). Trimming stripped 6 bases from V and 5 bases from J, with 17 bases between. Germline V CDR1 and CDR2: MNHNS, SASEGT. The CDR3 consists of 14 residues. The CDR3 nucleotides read TGTGCCAGCAGCGCCGCGTCAGGGAACAACGAGCAGTACTTC. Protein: CASSAASGNNEQYF.

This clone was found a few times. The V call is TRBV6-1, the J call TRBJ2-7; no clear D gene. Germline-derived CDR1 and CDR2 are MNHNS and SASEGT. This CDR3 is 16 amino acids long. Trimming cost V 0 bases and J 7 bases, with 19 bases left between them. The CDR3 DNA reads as TGTGCCAGCAGTGAAGCAACGATAGGACGGTTTGGGGAGCAGTACTTC. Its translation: CASSEATIGRFGEQYF.

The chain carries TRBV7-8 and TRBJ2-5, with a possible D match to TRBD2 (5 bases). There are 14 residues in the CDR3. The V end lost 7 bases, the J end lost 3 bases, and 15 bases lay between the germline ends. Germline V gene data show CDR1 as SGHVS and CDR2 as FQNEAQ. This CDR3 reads CASIRLRREETQYF. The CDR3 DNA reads TGTGCCAGCATCCGGCTTAGGCGGGAAGAGACCCAGTACTTC.

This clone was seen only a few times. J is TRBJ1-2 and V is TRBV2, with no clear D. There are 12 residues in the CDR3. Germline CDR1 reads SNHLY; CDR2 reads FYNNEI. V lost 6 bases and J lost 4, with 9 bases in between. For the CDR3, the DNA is TGTGCCAGCAGAGCGCGCTTCTATGGCTACACCTTC. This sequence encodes CASRARFYGYTF.

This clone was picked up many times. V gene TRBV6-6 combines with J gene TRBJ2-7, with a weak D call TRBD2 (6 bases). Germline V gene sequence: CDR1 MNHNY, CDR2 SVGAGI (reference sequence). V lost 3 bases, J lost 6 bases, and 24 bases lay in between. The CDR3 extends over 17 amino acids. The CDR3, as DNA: TGTGCCAGCAGTTATTTAGTCTCCAGCGGGCCGAGGGTCGAGCAGTACTTC. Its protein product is CASSYLVSSGPRVEQYF.

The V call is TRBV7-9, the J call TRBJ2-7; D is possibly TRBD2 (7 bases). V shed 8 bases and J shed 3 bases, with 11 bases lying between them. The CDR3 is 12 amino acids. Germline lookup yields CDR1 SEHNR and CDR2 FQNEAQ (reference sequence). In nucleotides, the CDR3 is TGTGCCAGCGGGGAGGGGGGCTACGAGCAGTACTTC. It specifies CASGEGGYEQYF.

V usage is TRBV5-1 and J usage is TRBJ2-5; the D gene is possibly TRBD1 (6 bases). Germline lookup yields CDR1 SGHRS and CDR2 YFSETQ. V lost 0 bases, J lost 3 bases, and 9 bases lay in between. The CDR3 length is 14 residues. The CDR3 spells CASSLAAGEETQYF. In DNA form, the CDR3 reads TGCGCCAGCAGCTTGGCGGCAGGGGAAGAGACCCAGTACTTC.

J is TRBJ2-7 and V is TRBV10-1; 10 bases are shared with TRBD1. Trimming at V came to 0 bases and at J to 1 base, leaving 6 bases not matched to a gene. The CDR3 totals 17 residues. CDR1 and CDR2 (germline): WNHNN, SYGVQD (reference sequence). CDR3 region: CASSESRVGQGSYEQYF. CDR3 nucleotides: TGCGCCAGCAGTGAGTCGAGAGTGGGACAGGGGTCCTACGAGCAGTACTTC.

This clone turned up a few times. The CDR3 region is CASSIGTVYGYTF. The CDR3 nucleotides read TGTGCCAGTAGTATAGGAACTGTCTATGGCTACACCTTC. This rearrangement joins TRBV19 to TRBJ1-2; D unresolved. Trimming stripped 1 base from V and 4 bases from J, with 7 bases between. This CDR3 is built from 13 residues. From germline, CDR1 is LNHDA and CDR2 SQIVND (reference sequence).

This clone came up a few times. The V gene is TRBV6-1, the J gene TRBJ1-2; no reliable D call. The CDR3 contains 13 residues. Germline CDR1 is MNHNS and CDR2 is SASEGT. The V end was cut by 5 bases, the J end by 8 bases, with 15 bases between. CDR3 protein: CASSSGPMEGYTF. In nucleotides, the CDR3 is TGTGCCAGCAGTTCAGGACCTATGGAAGGCTACACCTTC.

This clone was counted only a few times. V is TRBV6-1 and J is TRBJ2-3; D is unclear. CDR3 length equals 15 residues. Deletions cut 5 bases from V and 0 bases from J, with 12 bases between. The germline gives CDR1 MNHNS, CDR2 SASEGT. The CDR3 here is CASSLHPTSTDTQYF. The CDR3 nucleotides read TGTGCCAGCAGTCTTCACCCGACGAGCACAGATACGCAGTATTTT.

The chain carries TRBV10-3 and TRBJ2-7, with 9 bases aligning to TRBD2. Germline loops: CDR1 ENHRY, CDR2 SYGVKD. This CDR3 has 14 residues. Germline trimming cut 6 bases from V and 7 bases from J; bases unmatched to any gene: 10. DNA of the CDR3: TGTGCCATCAGAGTAGCGGGAGTCTCGGGGGAGCAGTACTTC. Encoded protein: CAIRVAGVSGEQYF.

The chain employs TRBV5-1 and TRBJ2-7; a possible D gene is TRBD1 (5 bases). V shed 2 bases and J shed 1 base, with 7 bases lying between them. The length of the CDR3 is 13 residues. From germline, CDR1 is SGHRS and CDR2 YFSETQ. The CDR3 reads CASSFPGSYEQYF. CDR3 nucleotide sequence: TGCGCCAGCAGCTTTCCAGGGTCCTACGAGCAGTACTTC.

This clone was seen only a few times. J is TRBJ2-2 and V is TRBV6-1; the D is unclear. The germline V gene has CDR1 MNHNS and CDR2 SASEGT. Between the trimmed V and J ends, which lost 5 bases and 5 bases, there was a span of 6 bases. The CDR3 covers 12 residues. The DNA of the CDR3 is TGTGCCAGCAGTATCACGACCGGGGAGCTGTTTTTT. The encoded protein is CASSITTGELFF.

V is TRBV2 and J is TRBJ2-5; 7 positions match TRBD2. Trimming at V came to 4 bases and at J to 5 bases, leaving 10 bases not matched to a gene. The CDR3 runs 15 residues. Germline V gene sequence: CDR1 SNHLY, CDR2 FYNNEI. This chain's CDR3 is CASSGGGRGLETQYF. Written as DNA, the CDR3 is TGTGCCAGCAGTGGAGGCGGGAGAGGGTTGGAGACCCAGTACTTC.

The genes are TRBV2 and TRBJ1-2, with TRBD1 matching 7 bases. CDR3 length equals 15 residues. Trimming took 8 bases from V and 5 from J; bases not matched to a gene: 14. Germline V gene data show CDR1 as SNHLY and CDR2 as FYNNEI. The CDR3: CASWDPRQGLYGYTF. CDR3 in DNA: TGTGCCAGCTGGGACCCCAGACAGGGCCTTTATGGCTACACCTTC.

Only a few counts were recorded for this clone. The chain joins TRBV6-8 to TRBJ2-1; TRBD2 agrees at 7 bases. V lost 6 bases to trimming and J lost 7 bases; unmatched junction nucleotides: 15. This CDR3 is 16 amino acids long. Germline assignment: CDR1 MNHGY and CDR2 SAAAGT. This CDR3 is CASRPLRSGELNEQFF. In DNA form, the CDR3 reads TGTGCCAGCAGACCGCTAAGGAGCGGGGAACTAAATGAGCAGTTCTTC.

The CDR3 coding sequence is TGTGCCAGCAGCTTCGGGGGAGGCACTGAAGCTTTCTTT. The encoded protein is CASSFGGGTEAFF. The chain recombines TRBV6-1 with TRBJ1-1, with TRBD1 as a possible D gene (5 bases). Per germline, CDR1 MNHNS and CDR2 SASEGT. CDR3 length equals 13 residues. Between the trimmed V and J ends, which lost 6 bases and 4 bases, there was a span of 12 bases.

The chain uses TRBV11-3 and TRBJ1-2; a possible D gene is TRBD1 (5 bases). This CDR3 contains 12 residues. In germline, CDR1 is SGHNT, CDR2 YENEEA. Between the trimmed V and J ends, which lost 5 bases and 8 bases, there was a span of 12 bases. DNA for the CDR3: TGTGCCAGCAGCCTCCAGGGTCCCGGCTACACCTTC. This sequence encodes CASSLQGPGYTF.